This T cell receptor beta chain was identified during a study of T cell clonotyping in hematopoietic cell transplantation. Study-wide context: Pretransplant recipient samples were taken after cytoreduction.

This CDR3 has 12 amino acids. The J segment lost 10 bases and the V segment lost 2 bases, leaving 7 bases of the junction unmatched. Germline V CDR1 and CDR2: GTSNPN, SVGIG (reference sequence). The time point was: recipient sample about 28 days before transplant, after cytoreduction. The study, taken as a whole, reports: After transplant, recipient diversity fell while pathologically expanded clonotypes grew through day 180. Without cell sorting, CD4 versus CD8 contributions remain unresolved.

Here immunoSEQ multiplex PCR was the method, and the copy in TCRdb shows in-frame clones only, minus some. The sample lists tens of thousands of clones, approximately 90% occurring once. Concerning this clone itself: Its antigen is not known.

Sequenced material: peripheral blood mononuclear cells, taken before stem cell transplant. The clonotype originates from a man aged 55 to 70 with biphenotypic leukemia. Some clones in this sample may be carry-over from other donors' samples. The V call is TRBV30, the J call TRBJ1-1, with 7 bases matching TRBD1. The CDR3 DNA sequence: TGTGCCTGGAGTAGGGGGCGAGGGGGAGCTTTCTTT. This sequence encodes CAWSRGRGGAFF.